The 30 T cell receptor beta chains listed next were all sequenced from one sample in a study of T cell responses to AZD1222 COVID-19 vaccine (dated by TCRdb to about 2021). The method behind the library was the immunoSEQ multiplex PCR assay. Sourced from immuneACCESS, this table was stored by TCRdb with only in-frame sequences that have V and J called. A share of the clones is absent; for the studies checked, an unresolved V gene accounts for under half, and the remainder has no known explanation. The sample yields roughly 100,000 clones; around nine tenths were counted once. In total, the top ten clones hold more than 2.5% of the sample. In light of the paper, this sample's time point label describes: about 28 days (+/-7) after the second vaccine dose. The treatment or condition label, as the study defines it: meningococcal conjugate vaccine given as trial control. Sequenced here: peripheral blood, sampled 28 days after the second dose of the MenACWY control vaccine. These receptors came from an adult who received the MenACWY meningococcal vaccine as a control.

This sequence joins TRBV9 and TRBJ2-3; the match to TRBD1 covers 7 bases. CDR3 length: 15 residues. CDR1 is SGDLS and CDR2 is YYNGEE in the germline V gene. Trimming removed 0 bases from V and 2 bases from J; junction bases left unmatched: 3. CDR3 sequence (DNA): TGTGCCAGCAGCGTAGACAGGGGCCACACAGATACGCAGTATTTT. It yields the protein CASSVDRGHTDTQYF. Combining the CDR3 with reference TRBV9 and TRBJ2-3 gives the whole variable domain DSGVTQTPKHLITATGQRVTLRCSPRSGDLSVYWYQQSLDQGLQFLIQYYNGEERAKGNILERFSAQQFPDLHSELNLSSLELGDSALYFCASSVDRGHTDTQYFGPGTRLTVL.

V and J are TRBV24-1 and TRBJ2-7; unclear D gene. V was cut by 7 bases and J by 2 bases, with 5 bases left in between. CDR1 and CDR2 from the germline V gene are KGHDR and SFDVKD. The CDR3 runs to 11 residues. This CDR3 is CATSDTYEQYF. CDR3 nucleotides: TGTGCCACCAGCGACACCTACGAGCAGTACTTC.

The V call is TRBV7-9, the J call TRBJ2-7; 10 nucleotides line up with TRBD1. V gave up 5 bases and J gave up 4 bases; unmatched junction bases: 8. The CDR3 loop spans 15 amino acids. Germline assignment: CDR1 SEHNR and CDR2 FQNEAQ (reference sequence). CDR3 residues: CASSAPMDRGYEQYF. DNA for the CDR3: TGTGCCAGCAGCGCCCCTATGGACAGGGGGTACGAGCAGTACTTC.

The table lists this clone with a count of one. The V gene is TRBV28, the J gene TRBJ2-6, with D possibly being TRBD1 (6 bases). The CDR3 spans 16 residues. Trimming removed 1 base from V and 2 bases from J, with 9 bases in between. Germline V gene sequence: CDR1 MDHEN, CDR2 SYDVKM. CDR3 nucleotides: TGTGCCAGCAGTTTATTACAGGGTGCTGGGGCCAACGTCCTGACTTTC. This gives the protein CASSLLQGAGANVLTF.

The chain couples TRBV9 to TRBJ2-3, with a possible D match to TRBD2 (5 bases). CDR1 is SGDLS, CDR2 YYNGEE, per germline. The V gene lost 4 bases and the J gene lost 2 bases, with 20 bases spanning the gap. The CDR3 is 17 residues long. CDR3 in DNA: TGTGCCAGCAGCCACCCGGGAATAGCGATAGACACAGATACGCAGTATTTT. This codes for CASSHPGIAIDTDTQYF.

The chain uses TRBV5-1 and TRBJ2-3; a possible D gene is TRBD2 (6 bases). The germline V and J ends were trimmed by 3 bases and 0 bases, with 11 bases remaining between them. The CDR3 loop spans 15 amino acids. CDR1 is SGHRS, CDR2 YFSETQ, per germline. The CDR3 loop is CASSSGLISTDTQYF. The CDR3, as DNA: TGCGCCAGCAGCTCGGGACTGATAAGCACAGATACGCAGTATTTT.

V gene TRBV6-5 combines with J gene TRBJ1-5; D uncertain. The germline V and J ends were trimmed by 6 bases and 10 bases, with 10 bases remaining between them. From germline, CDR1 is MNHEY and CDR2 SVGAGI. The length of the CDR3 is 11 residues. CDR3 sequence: CASSLDRPQHF. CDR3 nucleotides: TGTGCCAGCAGCCTTGATCGCCCCCAGCATTTT.

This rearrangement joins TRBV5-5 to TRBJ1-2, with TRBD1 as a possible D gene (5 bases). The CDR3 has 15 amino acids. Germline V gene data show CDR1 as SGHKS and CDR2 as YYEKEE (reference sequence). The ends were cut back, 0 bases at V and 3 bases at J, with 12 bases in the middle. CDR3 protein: CASSLGAAGHYGYTF. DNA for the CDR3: TGTGCCAGCAGCTTGGGGGCGGCAGGGCACTATGGCTACACCTTC.

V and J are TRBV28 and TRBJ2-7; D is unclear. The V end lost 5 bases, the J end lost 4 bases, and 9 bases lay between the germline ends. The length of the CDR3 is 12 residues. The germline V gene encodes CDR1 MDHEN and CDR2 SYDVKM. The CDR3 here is CASSQIGYEQYF. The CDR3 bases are TGTGCCAGCAGTCAAATCGGGTACGAGCAGTACTTC.

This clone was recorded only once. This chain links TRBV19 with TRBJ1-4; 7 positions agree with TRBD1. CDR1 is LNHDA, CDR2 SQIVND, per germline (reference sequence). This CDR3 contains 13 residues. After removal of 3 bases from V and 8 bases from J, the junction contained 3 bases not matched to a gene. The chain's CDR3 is CASSILTGEKLFF. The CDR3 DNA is TGTGCCAGTAGTATTTTGACAGGGGAAAAACTGTTTTTT.

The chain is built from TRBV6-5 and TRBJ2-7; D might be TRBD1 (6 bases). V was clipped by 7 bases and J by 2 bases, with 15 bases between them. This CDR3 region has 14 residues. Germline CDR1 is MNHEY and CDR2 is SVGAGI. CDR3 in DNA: TGTGCCAGCACCGGACAGCTGAACCCCTACGAGCAGTACTTC. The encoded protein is CASTGQLNPYEQYF.

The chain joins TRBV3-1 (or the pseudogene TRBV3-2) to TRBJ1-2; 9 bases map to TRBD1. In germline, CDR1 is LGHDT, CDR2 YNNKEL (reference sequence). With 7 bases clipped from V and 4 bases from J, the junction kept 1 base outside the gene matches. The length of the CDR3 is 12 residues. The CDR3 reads CASKTGGYGYTF. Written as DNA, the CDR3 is TGTGCCAGCAAGACAGGGGGCTATGGCTACACCTTC.

The DNA for the CDR3 is TGTGCCACCAGCAGACCACGGACAACTTACACCGGGGAGCTGTTTTTT. This sequence encodes CATSRPRTTYTGELFF. The chain employs TRBV15 and TRBJ2-2; D might be TRBD1 (5 bases). The CDR3 is 16 amino acids. V gave up 2 bases and J gave up 3 bases, with 13 bases separating them. Germline CDR1 and CDR2: LNHNV and YYDKDF (reference sequence).

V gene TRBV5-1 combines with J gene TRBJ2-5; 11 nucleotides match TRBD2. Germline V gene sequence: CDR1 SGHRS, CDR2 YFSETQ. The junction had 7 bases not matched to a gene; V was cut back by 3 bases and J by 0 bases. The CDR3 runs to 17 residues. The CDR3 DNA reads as TGCGCCAGCAGCTCCCCAAGACTAGCGGGAAACCAAGAGACCCAGTACTTC. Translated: CASSSPRLAGNQETQYF.

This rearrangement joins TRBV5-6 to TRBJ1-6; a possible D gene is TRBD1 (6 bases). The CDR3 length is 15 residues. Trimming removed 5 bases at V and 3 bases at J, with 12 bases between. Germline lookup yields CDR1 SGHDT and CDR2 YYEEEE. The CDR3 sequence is CASRPGGNYNSPLHF. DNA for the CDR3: TGTGCCAGCAGACCCGGGGGCAACTATAATTCACCCCTCCACTTT.

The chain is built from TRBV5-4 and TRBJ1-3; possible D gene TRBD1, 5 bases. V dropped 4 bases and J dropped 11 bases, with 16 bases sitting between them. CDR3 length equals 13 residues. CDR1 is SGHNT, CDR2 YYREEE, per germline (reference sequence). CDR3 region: CASSLRGQRSIYF. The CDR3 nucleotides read TGTGCCAGCAGCCTCCGGGGCCAAAGGTCCATATATTTT.

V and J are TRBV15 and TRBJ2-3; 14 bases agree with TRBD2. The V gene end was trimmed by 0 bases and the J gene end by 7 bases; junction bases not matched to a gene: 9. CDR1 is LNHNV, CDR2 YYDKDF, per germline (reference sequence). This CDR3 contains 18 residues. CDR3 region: CATSRDRRLAGGLHTQYF. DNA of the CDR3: TGTGCCACCAGCAGAGATCGGAGACTAGCGGGGGGGCTACATACGCAGTATTTT.

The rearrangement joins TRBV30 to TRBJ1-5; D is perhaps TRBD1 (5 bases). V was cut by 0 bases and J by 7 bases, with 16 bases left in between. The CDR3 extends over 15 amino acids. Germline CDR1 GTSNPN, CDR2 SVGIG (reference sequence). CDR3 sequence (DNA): TGTGCCTGGAGTGTAGGTGGGGGGGGTTGGCAGCCCCAGCATTTT. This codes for CAWSVGGGGWQPQHF.

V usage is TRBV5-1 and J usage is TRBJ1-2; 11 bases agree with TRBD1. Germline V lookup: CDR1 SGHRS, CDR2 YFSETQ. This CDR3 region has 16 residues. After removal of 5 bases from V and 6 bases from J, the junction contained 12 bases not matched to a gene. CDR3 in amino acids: CASSSRPGQGGDGYTF. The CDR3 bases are TGCGCCAGCAGTTCACGCCCGGGACAGGGGGGAGATGGCTACACCTTC.

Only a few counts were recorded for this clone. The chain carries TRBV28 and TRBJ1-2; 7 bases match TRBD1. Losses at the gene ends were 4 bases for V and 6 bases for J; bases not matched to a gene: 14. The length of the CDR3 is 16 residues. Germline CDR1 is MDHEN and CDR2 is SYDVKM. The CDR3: CASSSREQGFPNGYTF. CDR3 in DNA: TGTGCCAGCAGTTCCCGGGAACAGGGGTTCCCTAATGGCTACACCTTC.

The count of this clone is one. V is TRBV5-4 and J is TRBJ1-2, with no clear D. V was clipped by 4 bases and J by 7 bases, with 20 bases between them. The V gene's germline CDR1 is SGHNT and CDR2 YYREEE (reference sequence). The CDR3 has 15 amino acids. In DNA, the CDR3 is TGTGCCAGCAGCCAGGCCCCAACCAGACCTAGTGGCTACACCTTC. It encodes CASSQAPTRPSGYTF.

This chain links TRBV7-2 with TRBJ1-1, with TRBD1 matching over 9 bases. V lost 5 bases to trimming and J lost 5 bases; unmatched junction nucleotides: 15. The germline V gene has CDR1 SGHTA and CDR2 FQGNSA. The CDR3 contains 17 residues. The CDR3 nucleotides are TGTGCCAGCAGCCCCGGACAGGGGTCTTACTCGTTGACTGAAGCTTTCTTT. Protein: CASSPGQGSYSLTEAFF. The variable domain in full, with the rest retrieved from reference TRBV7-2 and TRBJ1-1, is GAGVSQSPSNKVTEKGKDVELRCDPISGHTALYWYRQSLGQGLEFLIYFQGNSAPDKSGLPSDRFSAERTGGSVSTLTIQRTQQEDSAVYLCASSPGQGSYSLTEAFFGQGTRLTVV.

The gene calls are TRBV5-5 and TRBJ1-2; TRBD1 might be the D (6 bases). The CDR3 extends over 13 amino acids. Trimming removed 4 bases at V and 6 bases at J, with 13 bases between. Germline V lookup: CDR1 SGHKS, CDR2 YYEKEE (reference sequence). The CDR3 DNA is TGTGCCAGCAGCCGCTGGGGGGGCGATGGCTACACCTTC. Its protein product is CASSRWGGDGYTF.

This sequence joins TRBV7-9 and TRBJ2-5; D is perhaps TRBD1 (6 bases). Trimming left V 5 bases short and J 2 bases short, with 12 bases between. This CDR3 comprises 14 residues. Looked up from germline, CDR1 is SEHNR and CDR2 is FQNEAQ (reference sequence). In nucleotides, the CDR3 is TGTGCCAGCAGCAGAACACAGGGACAAGAGACCCAGTACTTC. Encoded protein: CASSRTQGQETQYF.

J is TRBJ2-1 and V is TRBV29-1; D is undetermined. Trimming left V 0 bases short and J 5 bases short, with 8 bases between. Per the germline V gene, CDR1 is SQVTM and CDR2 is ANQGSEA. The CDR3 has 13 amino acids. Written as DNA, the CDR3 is TGCAGCGTTGAAGAATCGAGAGACAATGAGCAGTTCTTC. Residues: CSVEESRDNEQFF.

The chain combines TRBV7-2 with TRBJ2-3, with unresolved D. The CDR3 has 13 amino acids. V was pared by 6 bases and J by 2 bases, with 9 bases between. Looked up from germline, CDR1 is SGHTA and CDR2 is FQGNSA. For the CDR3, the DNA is TGTGCCAGCAGTTGGGCGTCCACAGATACGCAGTATTTT. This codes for CASSWASTDTQYF.

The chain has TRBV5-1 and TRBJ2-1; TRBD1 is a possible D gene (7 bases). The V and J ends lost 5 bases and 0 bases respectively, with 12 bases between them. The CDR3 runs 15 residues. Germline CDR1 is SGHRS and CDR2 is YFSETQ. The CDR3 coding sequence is TGCGCCAGCAGGGAGGGACAGAGCTCCTACAATGAGCAGTTCTTC. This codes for CASREGQSSYNEQFF.

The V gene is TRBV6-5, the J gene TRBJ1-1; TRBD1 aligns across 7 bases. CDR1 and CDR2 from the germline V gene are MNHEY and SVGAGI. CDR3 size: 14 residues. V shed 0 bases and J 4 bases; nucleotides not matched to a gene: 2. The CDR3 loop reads CASSYSTGATEAFF. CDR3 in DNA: TGTGCCAGCAGTTACTCCACAGGGGCCACTGAAGCTTTCTTT.

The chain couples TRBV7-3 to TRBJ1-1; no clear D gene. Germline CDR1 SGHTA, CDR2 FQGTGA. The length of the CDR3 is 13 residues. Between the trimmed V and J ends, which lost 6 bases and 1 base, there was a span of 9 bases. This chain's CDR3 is CASRLSPNTEAFF. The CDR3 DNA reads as TGTGCCAGCAGGCTCAGCCCGAACACTGAAGCTTTCTTT. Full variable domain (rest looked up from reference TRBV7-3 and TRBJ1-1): GAGVSQTPSNKVTEKGKYVELRCDPISGHTALYWYRQSLGQGPEFLIYFQGTGAADDSGLPNDRFFAVRPEGSVSTLKIQRTERGDSAVYLCASRLSPNTEAFFGQGTRLTVV.

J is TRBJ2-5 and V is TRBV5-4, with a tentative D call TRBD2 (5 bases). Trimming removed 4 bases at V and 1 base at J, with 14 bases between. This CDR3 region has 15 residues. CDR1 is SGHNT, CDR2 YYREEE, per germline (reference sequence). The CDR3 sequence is CASSRDLGSQETQYF. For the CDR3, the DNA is TGTGCCAGCAGCCGAGACTTGGGGAGCCAAGAGACCCAGTACTTC.